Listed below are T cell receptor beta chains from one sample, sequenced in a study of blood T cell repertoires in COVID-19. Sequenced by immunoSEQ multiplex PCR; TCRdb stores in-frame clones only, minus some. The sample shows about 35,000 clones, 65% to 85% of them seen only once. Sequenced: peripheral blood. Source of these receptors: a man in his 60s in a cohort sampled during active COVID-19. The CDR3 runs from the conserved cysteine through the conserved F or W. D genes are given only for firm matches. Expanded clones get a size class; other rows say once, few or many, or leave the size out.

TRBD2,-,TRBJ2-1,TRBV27,CASSPSGRSSYNEQFF,TGTGCCAGCAGTCCTAGCGGGAGGAGTTCCTACAATGAGCAGTTCTTC
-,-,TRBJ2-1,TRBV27,CASSFGGPPAMEQFF,TGTGCCAGCAGTTTCGGCGGGCCACCGGCGATGGAGCAGTTCTTC
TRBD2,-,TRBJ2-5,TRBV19,CASSIDGSGSETQYF,TGTGCCAGTAGTATAGATGGTAGCGGGAGCGAGACCCAGTACTTC
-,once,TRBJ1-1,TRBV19,CASSAEGLNTEAFF,TGTGCCAGTAGTGCAGAAGGACTTAACACTGAAGCTTTCTTT
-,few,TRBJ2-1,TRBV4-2,CASSQDLLGLYNEQFF,TGTGCCAGCAGCCAAGATCTCCTAGGACTCTACAATGAGCAGTTCTTC
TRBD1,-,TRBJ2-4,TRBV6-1,CASSEETGAGIQYF,TGTGCCAGCAGTGAAGAAACAGGGGCCGGCATTCAGTACTTC
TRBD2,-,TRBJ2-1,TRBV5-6,CASSPFGGRNEQFF,TGTGCCAGCAGCCCTTTCGGGGGGAGGAATGAGCAGTTCTTC
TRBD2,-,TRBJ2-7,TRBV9,CASSVSGTYEQYF,TGTGCCAGCAGCGTCAGCGGGACGTACGAGCAGTACTTC
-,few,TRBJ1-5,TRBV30,CAWSVRVNQPQHF,TGTGCCTGGAGTGTGCGGGTCAATCAGCCCCAGCATTTT
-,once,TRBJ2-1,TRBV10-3,CAISPIGGPYNEQFF,TGTGCCATCAGTCCCATTGGTGGCCCCTACAATGAGCAGTTCTTC
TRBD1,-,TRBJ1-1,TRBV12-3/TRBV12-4,CASSLSTGIEAFF,TGTGCCAGCAGTTTATCGACAGGGATTGAAGCTTTCTTT
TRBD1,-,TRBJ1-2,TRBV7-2,CASSRDRGRCTF,TGTGCCAGCAGCCGGGACAGGGGTAGATGCACCTTC
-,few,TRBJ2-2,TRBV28,CASSTGQMNTGELFF,TGTGCCAGCAGCACCGGACAGATGAACACCGGGGAGCTGTTTTTT
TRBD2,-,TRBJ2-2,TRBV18,CASSPPSGSSRELFF,TGTGCCAGCTCACCACCGAGCGGGAGTAGCAGGGAGCTGTTTTTT
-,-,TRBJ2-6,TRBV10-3,CATSGSGANVLTF,TGTGCCACATCAGGCTCCGGGGCCAACGTCCTGACTTTC
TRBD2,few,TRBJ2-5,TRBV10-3,CAISESAGVETQYF,TGTGCCATCAGTGAGTCAGCGGGGGTAGAGACCCAGTACTTC
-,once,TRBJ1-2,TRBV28,CASSSRGMGNYGYTF,TGTGCCAGCAGTTCTCGGGGGATGGGTAACTATGGCTACACCTTC
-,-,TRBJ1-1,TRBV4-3,CASSLVGGPNTEAFF,TGCGCCAGCAGCCTTGTCGGGGGACCGAACACTGAAGCTTTCTTT
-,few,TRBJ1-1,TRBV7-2,CASSLFRSRKEAFF,TGTGCCAGCAGCTTATTCCGCTCACGGAAGGAGGCTTTCTTT
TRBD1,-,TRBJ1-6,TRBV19,CASSIETGTGHPPLHF,TGTGCCAGTAGTATAGAGACCGGGACAGGCCATCCACCCCTCCACTTT
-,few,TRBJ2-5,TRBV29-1,CSARTDRVSGGTQYF,TGCAGCGCCAGGACCGACAGGGTATCCGGGGGAACCCAGTACTTC
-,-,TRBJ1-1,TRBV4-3,CASSQDPTGVTEAFF,TGCGCCAGCAGCCAAGATCCGACAGGAGTCACTGAAGCTTTCTTT
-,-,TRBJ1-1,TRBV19,CASGKYMNTEAFF,TGTGCCAGCGGGAAGTACATGAACACTGAAGCTTTCTTT
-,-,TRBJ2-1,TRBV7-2,CASSPDRSYNEQFF,TGTGCCAGCAGCCCCGACAGGTCCTACAATGAGCAGTTCTTC
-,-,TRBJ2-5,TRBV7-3,CASLGAQETQYF,TGTGCCAGCTTAGGGGCCCAAGAGACCCAGTACTTC
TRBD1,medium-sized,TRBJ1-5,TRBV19,CASSTGTGWGLGNQPQHF,TGTGCCAGTAGTACCGGGACAGGGTGGGGCCTTGGCAATCAGCCCCAGCATTTT
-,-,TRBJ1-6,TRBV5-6,CASSLANSPLHF,TGTGCCAGCAGCTTGGCAAATTCACCCCTCCACTTT
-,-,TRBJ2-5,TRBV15,CATSGGQLQETQYF,TGTGCCACCAGCGGCGGACAGCTCCAAGAGACCCAGTACTTC
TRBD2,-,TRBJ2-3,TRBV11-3,CASSSLWLAGPGAQYF,TGTGCCAGCAGCTCACTATGGCTAGCGGGTCCGGGGGCGCAGTATTTT
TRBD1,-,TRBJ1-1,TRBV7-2,CASSLTPTGGVEAFF,TGTGCCAGCAGCTTAACTCCGACAGGGGGCGTCGAAGCTTTCTTT
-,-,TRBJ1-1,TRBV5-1,CASSLGSGMNTEAFF,TGCGCCAGCAGCTTGGGGTCAGGAATGAACACTGAAGCTTTCTTT
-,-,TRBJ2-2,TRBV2,CASSQTPQAGELFF,TGTGCCAGCAGTCAGACTCCTCAAGCCGGGGAGCTGTTTTTT
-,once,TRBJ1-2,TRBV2,CASSEDEIYGYTF,TGTGCCAGCAGTGAAGACGAGATCTATGGCTACACCTTC
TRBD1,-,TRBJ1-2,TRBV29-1,CSVPREGAIYGYTF,TGCAGCGTACCACGGGAGGGGGCGATTTATGGCTACACCTTC
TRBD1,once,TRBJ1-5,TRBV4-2,CASSPDRVGGQPQHF,TGTGCCAGCAGCCCTGACAGGGTGGGAGGTCAGCCCCAGCATTTT
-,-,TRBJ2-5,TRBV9,CASSRSDTGTQYF,TGTGCCAGCAGCAGAAGCGATACCGGGACCCAGTACTTC